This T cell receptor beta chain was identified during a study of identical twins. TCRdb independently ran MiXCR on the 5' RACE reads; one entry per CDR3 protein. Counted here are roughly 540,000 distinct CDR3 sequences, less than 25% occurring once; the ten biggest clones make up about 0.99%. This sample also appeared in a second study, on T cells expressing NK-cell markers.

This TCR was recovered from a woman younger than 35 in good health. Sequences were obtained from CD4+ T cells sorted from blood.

The CDR3 DNA reads TGTGCCAGCAGCTCGGAGGGCTTTGGCACAGATACGCAGTATTTT. It yields the protein CASSSEGFGTDTQYF. The chain is built from TRBV7-2 and TRBJ2-3; TRBD2 is a possible D gene (6 bases). Germline values: CDR1 SGHTA, CDR2 FQGNSA. The CDR3 has 15 amino acids. The V and J ends lost 4 bases and 1 base respectively, with 12 bases between them.